This passage covers 26 T cell receptor beta chains from one sample sequenced in a study of glioma-infiltrating T cells listed by TCRdb under 2016. Sequenced on an Illumina MiSeq. TCR alpha and beta CDR3 regions were amplified with the iRepertoire nested amplicon-rescue multiplex PCR (arm-PCR) platform from RNA. TCRdb took the public reads, trimmed them with fastp at Q25, ran MiXCR for clone calling and kept in-frame beta chains. Every CDR3 protein is listed once, alongside the most common genes and DNA of its rows. This sample holds fewer than 200,000 distinct CDR3 sequences; over 25% were observed only once. The ten largest clones capture 20% of the sample. The sequenced material came from glioma tissue, nonneoplastic brain tissue, or PBMCs (not recorded which). All receptors come from a human donor with low-grade glioma or glioblastoma, undergoing nonglioma brain surgery, or in good health (not recorded which).

Regarding this clonotype: This is likely a read error, given that the CDR3 carries no conserved phenylalanine or tryptophan at its end. The chain combines TRBV6-1 with TRBJ2-7; TRBD1 agrees at 12 bases. Unmatched junction bases numbered 8, after V lost 5 bases and J lost 3 bases. The CDR3 consists of 16 residues. Per the germline V gene, CDR1 is MNHNS and CDR2 is SASEGT. CDR3 region: CASSKDGTGGFYEQYL. The CDR3 nucleotides are TGTGCCAGCAGTAAAGATGGGACAGGGGGCTTCTACGAGCAGTACCTC.

With regard to this clonotype: A read error may be the cause here, since a much bigger clone is one base away. The J gene is TRBJ2-1, the V gene TRBV28, with TRBD2 identical over 8 bases. The CDR3 is 17 residues long. In germline, CDR1 is MDHEN, CDR2 SYDVKM. Trimming cost V 8 bases and J 6 bases; bases outside gene matches: 18. The CDR3 reads CASGPTLSGRRGNEQFF. As DNA, the CDR3 is TGTGCCAGCGGACCTACCCTGAGCGGGAGAAGGGGCAATGAGCAGTTCTTC.

Concerning this clonotype itself: This may stem from a read error, because a much larger clone lies one nucleotide away. The chain links TRBV7-2 to TRBJ2-7, with D possibly matching TRBD2 (5 bases). V was trimmed by 1 base and J by 6 bases, leaving 13 bases between them. The CDR3 is made up of 14 amino acids. Germline values: CDR1 SGHTA, CDR2 FQGNSA. This CDR3 is CTSSLVLADREQYF. CDR3 DNA sequence: TGTACCAGCAGCTTAGTCCTAGCCGATCGCGAGCAGTACTTC.

V usage is TRBV4-3 and J usage is TRBJ2-2; D could derive from TRBD1 or TRBD2 (5 bases each). Looked up from germline, CDR1 is LGHNA and CDR2 is YSLEER. The CDR3 contains 16 residues. Trimming left V 0 bases short and J 6 bases short, with 14 bases between. CDR3 nucleotide sequence: TGCGCCAGCAGCCAAGAAGGGCAGGGAGCCCCCGGGGAGCTGTTTTTT. Its protein is CASSQEGQGAPGELFF.

The rearrangement links TRBV5-1 to TRBJ2-3, with D uncertain. Germline loops: CDR1 SGHRS, CDR2 YFSETQ. The length of the CDR3 is 15 residues. Deletions cut 1 base from V and 2 bases from J, with 11 bases between. The CDR3 bases are TGCGCCAGCAGCTTGTCCTACCCATACACAGATACGCAGTATTTT. As protein: CASSLSYPYTDTQYF.

As concerns this clonotype: One end of the junction is discordant with germline, which a read error may explain. This chain joins TRBV7-2 and TRBJ2-3; TRBD1 is a possible D gene (6 bases). Germline lookup yields CDR1 SGHTA and CDR2 FQGNSA. The CDR3 extends over 14 amino acids. The CDR3 protein is CASSLIPRTDTQYF. The CDR3, as DNA: TGTGCCAGCAGCTTAATCCCCAGGACAGATACGCAGTACTTT.

There are many counts of this clonotype. The chain links TRBV28 to TRBJ2-7; 8 positions agree with TRBD1. The CDR3 loop spans 18 amino acids. Germline CDR1 reads MDHEN; CDR2 reads SYDVKM. V gave up 6 bases and J gave up 0 bases; unmatched junction bases: 16. The CDR3 loop reads CASSGDRSYLSSSYEQYF. DNA of the CDR3: TGTGCCAGCAGCGGGGACAGGAGCTACCTTTCGAGCTCCTACGAGCAGTACTTC.

This clonotype occurred many times. The chain carries TRBV6-5 and TRBJ2-1, with 7 bases fitting TRBD1. Trimming at V came to 0 bases and at J to 0 bases, leaving 2 bases not matched to a gene. Germline CDR1 MNHEY, CDR2 SVGAGI. CDR3 length: 16 amino acids. The CDR3, as DNA: TGTGCCAGCAGTTACTCGACAGGGTCCTCCTACAATGAGCAGTTCTTC. This translates into CASSYSTGSSYNEQFF.

The table lists this clonotype with a few counts. V and J are TRBV19 and TRBJ2-1; 9 bases are shared with TRBD2. Germline V gives CDR1 LNHDA, CDR2 SQIVND (reference sequence). With V trimmed by 1 base and J by 9 bases, 1 base remained unmatched. The CDR3 extends over 13 amino acids. The CDR3 DNA reads TGTGCCAGTAGTATAGGGCGGGAGGGTGAGCAGTTCTTC. Translation: CASSIGREGEQFF. Variable domain in full (rest from reference TRBV19 and TRBJ2-1): DGGITQSPKYLFRKEGQNVTLSCEQNLNHDAMYWYRQDPGQGLRLIYYSQIVNDFQKGDIAEGYSVSREKKESFPLTVTSAQKNPTAFYLCASSIGREGEQFFGPGTRLTVL.

This clonotype was seen ten or more times. The DNA of the CDR3 is TGCAGCGCTATGGACAGCAAAGAGACCCAGTACTTC. It specifies CSAMDSKETQYF. This chain joins TRBV29-1 and TRBJ2-5; possible D gene TRBD1, 6 bases. V was trimmed by 7 bases and J by 3 bases, leaving 12 bases between them. Germline V CDR1 and CDR2: SQVTM, ANQGSEA. The CDR3 length is 12 residues.

The DNA for the CDR3 is TGTGCCAGCAGTCAGAACGGGGTACTCGGGCAGTACTTC. As protein: CASSQNGVLGQYF. The genes are TRBV12-3 or TRBV12-4 and TRBJ2-7; D possibly corresponds to TRBD2 (5 bases). This CDR3 contains 13 residues. With 5 bases removed from V and 9 bases from J, the gap between germline ends came to 17 bases.

This clonotype came up many times. The genes are TRBV7-2 and TRBJ2-7, with D unresolved. V was cut by 0 bases and J by 1 base, with 13 bases left in between. The CDR3 is 16 amino acids. CDR1 and CDR2 (germline): SGHTA, FQGNSA. CDR3 nucleotide sequence: TGTGCCAGCAGCTTAGCGATGAACACTAATTCCTACGAGCAGTACTTC. Translated: CASSLAMNTNSYEQYF.

About this clonotype itself: With a much larger clone just one base away, this may be a read error. The rearrangement joins TRBV7-2 to TRBJ2-5, with 9 bases that match TRBD1. Germline assignment: CDR1 SGHTA and CDR2 FQGNSA. The CDR3 consists of 15 residues. The CDR3 DNA is TGTGCCAGCAGCCGACCGGGACAGGGCCAAGATACCCAGTACTTC. This encodes CASSRPGQGQDTQYF.

J is TRBJ2-1 and V is TRBV19; D perhaps matches TRBD2 (6 bases). This CDR3 comprises 14 residues. V shed 8 bases and J shed 3 bases, with 14 bases lying between them. The germline V gene encodes CDR1 LNHDA and CDR2 SQIVND (reference sequence). CDR3 loop: CASRRAGNYNEQFF. The CDR3 nucleotides read TGTGCCAGTCGAAGGGCGGGAAACTACAATGAGCAGTTCTTC.

This clonotype has ten or more counts. V gene TRBV28 combines with J gene TRBJ2-3; 9 bases line up with TRBD1. V dropped 5 bases and J dropped 7; count of bases not matched to a gene: 7. CDR3 length: 14 residues. Germline CDR1 reads MDHEN; CDR2 reads SYDVKM. DNA for the CDR3: TGTGCCAGCAGTCGGGACAGGGTATCCAATACGCAGTATTTT. It translates to CASSRDRVSNTQYF.

This chain links TRBV4-2 with TRBJ1-5; D is unresolved. This CDR3 region has 13 residues. V gave up 0 bases and J gave up 6 bases, with 6 bases separating them. The V gene's germline CDR1 is LGHNA and CDR2 YNFKEQ. This CDR3 is CASSQDRLQPQHF. DNA of the CDR3: TGTGCCAGCAGCCAAGACAGGCTTCAGCCCCAGCATTTT.

This clonotype was seen repeatedly, ten times or more. The J gene is TRBJ1-2, the V gene TRBV20-1; maybe TRBD1 (5 bases). V was pared by 4 bases and J by 2 bases, with 11 bases between. Germline assignment: CDR1 DFQATT and CDR2 SNEGSKA (reference sequence). This CDR3 region has 13 residues. CDR3 sequence (DNA): TGCAGTGCTATAGGTTGGGGGAACTATGGCTACACCTTC. Amino acid sequence: CSAIGWGNYGYTF.

The sample holds a few counts of this clonotype. V and J are TRBV18 and TRBJ2-7, with a tentative D call TRBD2 (6 bases). V was shortened by 6 bases and J by 6 bases, with 15 bases between the two germline ends. Germline loops: CDR1 KGHSH, CDR2 LQKENI. This CDR3 has 13 amino acids. CDR3 DNA sequence: TGTGCCAGCTCTCACAGCACGGGAGCCGAGCAGTACTTC. It encodes CASSHSTGAEQYF. Using reference TRBV18 and TRBJ2-7 for the parts outside the CDR3, the full variable domain is NAGVMQNPRHLVRRRGQEARLRCSPMKGHSHVYWYRQLPEEGLKFMVYLQKENIIDESGMPKERFSAEFPKEGPSILRIQQVVRGDSAAYFCASSHSTGAEQYFGPGTRLTVT.

This clonotype was detected a few times. V is TRBV7-2 and J is TRBJ2-3; D gene unclear. This CDR3 spans 16 amino acids. The germline gives CDR1 SGHTA, CDR2 FQGNSA. Trimming pared 5 bases from V and 1 base from J, leaving 16 bases between. This chain's CDR3 is CASSPRRLSGTDTQYF. Here the CDR3 DNA reads TGTGCCAGCAGCCCCCGCCGTCTGAGCGGCACAGATACGCAGTATTTT.

This clonotype was found a few times. The chain uses TRBV19 and TRBJ2-1; 9 bases match TRBD2. CDR1 and CDR2 (germline): LNHDA, SQIVND (reference sequence). V lost 11 bases to trimming and J lost 12 bases; unmatched junction nucleotides: 14. The CDR3 is made up of 13 amino acids. The CDR3 here is CAVGGSGGQRQFF. The CDR3 nucleotides are TGTGCCGTAGGCGGTAGCGGGGGCCAGAGGCAGTTCTTC.

At least ten counts were recorded for this clonotype. The gene calls are TRBV18 and TRBJ2-7; D not resolved. Trimming stripped 3 bases from V and 3 bases from J, with 12 bases between. Germline values: CDR1 KGHSH, CDR2 LQKENI. This CDR3 spans 14 amino acids. DNA for the CDR3: TGTGCCAGCTCACCGGCGGCAGCCTTCTACGAGCAGTACTTC. As protein: CASSPAAAFYEQYF.

This clonotype was seen ten or more times. The V call is TRBV20-1, the J call TRBJ2-1; 9 bases align to TRBD1. The V gene's germline CDR1 is DFQATT and CDR2 SNEGSKA (reference sequence). The CDR3 contains 14 residues. With V trimmed by 3 bases and J by 7 bases, 7 bases remained unmatched. CDR3 DNA: TGCAGTGCTAGGACCGGGACAGGGTGGAATGAGCAGTTCTTC. As protein: CSARTGTGWNEQFF.

The sample holds many counts of this clonotype. The chain links TRBV28 to TRBJ1-1; D gene unclear. The CDR3 loop spans 15 amino acids. The germline CDR1 and CDR2 sequences are MDHEN and SYDVKM. Between the trimmed V and J ends, which lost 0 bases and 4 bases, there was a span of 12 bases. CDR3 coding DNA: TGTGCCAGCAGTTTATGGGCAGGAGGGTTCACTGAAGCTTTCTTT. This codes for CASSLWAGGFTEAFF.

The J gene is TRBJ2-5, the V gene TRBV29-1, with 7 positions matching TRBD1. The CDR3 is 13 amino acids. The germline V gene has CDR1 SQVTM and CDR2 ANQGSEA. V dropped 3 bases and J dropped 9; count of bases not matched to a gene: 10. The CDR3 nucleotides are TGCAGCGTTGATCTTTATTTCCAGGGGGCCCAGTACTTC. Its translation: CSVDLYFQGAQYF.

This clonotype was detected ten times or more. The rearrangement uses TRBV5-1 and TRBJ2-1; 7 bases match TRBD2. Germline V lookup: CDR1 SGHRS, CDR2 YFSETQ. Trimming took 0 bases from V and 5 from J; bases not matched to a gene: 2. CDR3 length equals 14 residues. As DNA, the CDR3 is TGCGCCAGCAGCTTGGGACTAGCCAACAATGAGCAGTTCTTC. It yields the protein CASSLGLANNEQFF.

This clonotype was seen ten or more times. The chain has TRBV14 and TRBJ2-1, with D perhaps TRBD1 (6 bases). Trimming took off 0 bases at V and 16 bases at J, with 16 bases between the two ends. The CDR3 length is 13 residues. Germline CDR1 is SGHDN and CDR2 is FVKESK. The CDR3 DNA reads as TGTGCCAGCAGCCAAGAGTCCGGCAGGGGATCTTTCTTC. This codes for CASSQESGRGSFF.